The 4 T cell receptor beta chains below come from one sample, sequenced in a study of Graves' ophthalmopathy and Graves' hyperthyroidism. The TCR beta CDR3 regions underwent amplification from RNA transcripts. HTBI primers served in a first-round RT-PCR, which a second-round multiplex PCR followed. TCRdb used MiXCR to reprocess the multiplex PCR reads, holding one entry per CDR3 protein. Seen here are over a million distinct CDR3 sequences, roughly 35% observed once, and the top ten hold around 10%. Material: peripheral blood or thyroid tissue (not recorded which). These receptors all stem from an adult man with Graves' hyperthyroidism.

This sequence joins TRBV7-8 and TRBJ2-7, with D uncertain. Germline CDR1 and CDR2: SGHVS and FQNEAQ. Trimming took 3 bases from V and 5 from J, leaving 8 bases between them. The CDR3 has 12 amino acids. CDR3 amino acids: CASSLRFNEQYF. In nucleotides, the CDR3 is TGTGCCAGCAGCTTGCGTTTCAACGAGCAGTACTTC.

The genes are TRBV28 and TRBJ2-2; no firm D call. The germline V gene encodes CDR1 MDHEN and CDR2 SYDVKM. Trimming cost V 6 bases and J 6 bases, with 17 bases left between them. CDR3 length: 15 amino acids. For the CDR3, the DNA is TGTGCCAGCAGCCCCTTTGGAGTATACGCCGGGGAGCTGTTTTTT. Amino acid sequence: CASSPFGVYAGELFF.

V is TRBV2 and J is TRBJ1-3; D call uncertain. The germline V gene encodes CDR1 SNHLY and CDR2 FYNNEI. The CDR3 totals 15 residues. V was trimmed by 1 base and J by 0 bases, leaving 7 bases between them. CDR3 bases: TGTGCCAGCAGTGAAGGAAGGGACTCTGGAAACACCATATATTTT. Protein: CASSEGRDSGNTIYF.

This clonotype was recorded at least ten times. The genes are TRBV7-2 and TRBJ2-5; D is unresolved. This CDR3 has 11 amino acids. Germline CDR1 and CDR2: SGHTA and FQGNSA. V lost 8 bases and J lost 5, with 9 bases in between. CDR3 amino acids: CASVAVETQYF. The CDR3 DNA reads TGTGCCAGCGTCGCGGTGGAGACCCAGTACTTC.